The entry that follows covers one T cell receptor beta chain sequence. V was pared by 5 bases and J by 6 bases, with 4 bases of the junction left unmatched. There are 12 residues in the CDR3. The germline CDR1 and CDR2 sequences are KGHSH and LQKENI. Methods used by the authors: The assay estimated nucleated cells by amplifying reference gene primers. Using immunoSEQ multiplex PCR, the repertoire was profiled, and TCRdb retains in-frame clones only, with some absent. The V and J calls and the clone size are those of that table, but D and trimming were determined from the DNA. The sample shows about 260,000 clones, 85% to 90% of them seen only once. This entry comes from a study of blood T cell repertoires in COVID-19. Study as a whole: Whether acute or convalescent, the COVID-19 samples came from the United States, Italy and Spain. T cells, B-cell-depleted T cells, or PBMCs provided the cDNA or gDNA that served as material.

Sequenced sample: peripheral blood. The chain recombines TRBV18 with TRBJ2-7, with 7 nucleotides matching TRBD1. This receptor was taken from a woman aged 40 to 49 with acute or convalescent COVID-19. This CDR3 is CASSGDSPEQYV. CDR3 bases: TGTGCCAGCTCAGGGGACAGCCCCGAGCAGTACGTC.